The 18 T cell receptor beta chains presented below share a single source sample, sequenced in a study of CD8 T cells in Susac syndrome. cDNA came from about 0.5 to 1 ug RNA primed by random hexamers. MiXCR was run by TCRdb on the immunoSEQ multiplex PCR reads, yielding one entry per CDR3 protein. In the table there are 75,000 to 95,000 distinct CDR3 sequences, roughly 94% of which are singletons. The sequenced sample consisted of CD8+ T cells from PBMCs. All receptors come from a human donor with Susac syndrome.

The chain employs TRBV3-1 and TRBJ1-1; tentatively, D is TRBD1 (5 bases). With 1 base removed from V and 1 base from J, the gap between germline ends came to 13 bases. The CDR3 is 16 amino acids. Germline-derived CDR1 and CDR2 are LGHDT and YNNKEL (reference sequence). The CDR3 region is CASSQAKGEGNTEAFF. Here the CDR3 DNA reads TGTGCCAGCAGCCAAGCTAAAGGGGAGGGGAACACTGAAGCTTTCTTT.

This clonotype occurred once. The chain couples TRBV30 to TRBJ2-5, with 9 bases identical to TRBD2. Germline values: CDR1 GTSNPN, CDR2 SVGIG (reference sequence). The trim removed 4 bases at V and 5 bases at J, leaving 5 bases unmatched. This CDR3 comprises 13 residues. CDR3 nucleotide sequence: TGTGCCTGGATGCGGGAGGGCGGTGAGACCCAGTACTTC. It encodes CAWMREGGETQYF.

The chain uses TRBV6-5 and TRBJ2-1, with D unresolved. This CDR3 comprises 13 residues. The germline CDR1 and CDR2 sequences are MNHEY and SVGAGI. Trimming cost V 3 bases and J 4 bases, with 7 bases left between them. The CDR3 is CASSYSLYNEQFF. Here the CDR3 DNA reads TGTGCCAGCAGTTATTCCTTGTACAATGAGCAGTTCTTC.

The chain couples TRBV28 to TRBJ2-3, with a possible D match to TRBD1 (5 bases). The germline gives CDR1 MDHEN, CDR2 SYDVKM. Trimming took off 6 bases at V and 2 bases at J, with 12 bases between the two ends. This CDR3 is built from 14 residues. The CDR3 region is CASSDSIYTDTQYF. The CDR3 nucleotides are TGTGCCAGCAGCGACAGCATCTACACAGATACGCAGTATTTT. The full variable domain, in which reference TRBV28 and TRBJ2-3 provide the parts outside the CDR3, is DVKVTQSSRYLVKRTGEKVFLECVQDMDHENMFWYRQDPGLGLRLIYFSYDVKMKEKGDIPEGYSVSREKKERFSLILESASTNQTSMYLCASSDSIYTDTQYFGPGTRLTVL.

This chain uses TRBV24-1 with TRBJ1-1; the D is unclear. Germline V gene data show CDR1 as KGHDR and CDR2 as SFDVKD. The CDR3 covers 13 residues. V was trimmed by 5 bases and J by 4 bases, leaving 10 bases between them. The chain's CDR3 is CATSVAGTTEAFF. CDR3 sequence (DNA): TGTGCCACCAGTGTGGCCGGAACCACTGAAGCTTTCTTT.

This clonotype showed up just a few times. The chain uses TRBV11-2 and TRBJ1-2, with a weak D call TRBD1 (6 bases). This CDR3 is built from 15 residues. The V end lost 1 base, the J end lost 8 bases, and 17 bases lay between the germline ends. In germline, CDR1 is SGHAT, CDR2 FQNNGV. The CDR3: CASSLVGQSGRGYTF. The CDR3 region has the DNA TGTGCCAGCAGCTTAGTTGGACAGAGTGGGAGAGGCTACACCTTC.

J is TRBJ2-3 and V is TRBV20-1; no definite D call. V lost 5 bases, J lost 6 bases, and 6 bases lay in between. Germline V gives CDR1 DFQATT, CDR2 SNEGSKA (reference sequence). The CDR3 is 10 amino acids. The CDR3 bases are TGCAGTGCTTATTTTGATACGCAGTATTTT. The encoded protein is CSAYFDTQYF.

The J gene is TRBJ2-1, the V gene TRBV5-6; the match to TRBD1 covers 7 bases. This CDR3 has 15 residues. CDR1 and CDR2 from the germline V gene are SGHDT and YYEEEE. With 4 bases clipped from V and 2 bases from J, the junction kept 6 bases outside the gene matches. The CDR3 DNA is TGTGCCAGCAGCAAAGAGACAGGGACCTACAATGAGCAGTTCTTC. The encoded protein is CASSKETGTYNEQFF.

The CDR3 sequence: CASKTPDSTEAFF. The CDR3 DNA is TGCGCCAGCAAGACTCCGGACAGCACTGAAGCTTTCTTT. The V gene is TRBV5-1, the J gene TRBJ1-1, with a possible D match to TRBD1 (6 bases). The V end lost 6 bases, the J end lost 4 bases, and 13 bases lay between the germline ends. CDR1 is SGHRS, CDR2 YFSETQ, per germline. The CDR3 has 13 amino acids.

This chain joins TRBV29-1 and TRBJ2-7; TRBD2 matches 11 bases. The V segment lost 6 bases and the J segment 1 base; nucleotides outside the gene matches: 5. This CDR3 has 14 amino acids. CDR1 and CDR2 (germline): SQVTM, ANQGSEA. The CDR3 is CSVTLAGGSYEQYF. CDR3 sequence (DNA): TGCAGCGTCACTCTAGCGGGAGGTTCCTACGAGCAGTACTTC.

This sequence joins TRBV29-1 and TRBJ2-5; a possible D gene is TRBD1 (6 bases). The CDR3 has 12 amino acids. CDR1 is SQVTM, CDR2 ANQGSEA, per germline. V was trimmed by 4 bases and J by 5 bases, leaving 11 bases between them. The CDR3 DNA follows: TGCAGCGTTGGGACAGTAGGGGAGACCCAGTACTTC. Translating it yields CSVGTVGETQYF.

V is TRBV29-1 and J is TRBJ1-1; no reliable D call. This CDR3 has 10 amino acids. The germline gives CDR1 SQVTM, CDR2 ANQGSEA. With 5 bases removed from V and 3 bases from J, the gap between germline ends came to 4 bases. This CDR3 is CSVLYTEAFF. CDR3 DNA: TGCAGCGTTCTATACACTGAAGCTTTCTTT.

The V call is TRBV12-3 or TRBV12-4, the J call TRBJ2-6, with TRBD1 matching over 8 bases. This CDR3 contains 18 residues. Trimming at V came to 5 bases and at J to 0 bases, leaving 9 bases not matched to a gene. CDR3 in amino acids: CASSPTGGISSGANVLTF. The CDR3 DNA sequence: TGTGCCAGCAGTCCAACAGGGGGAATAAGCTCTGGGGCCAACGTCCTGACTTTC.

The gene calls are TRBV29-1 and TRBJ2-1; D uncertain. CDR1 and CDR2 from the germline V gene are SQVTM and ANQGSEA. Trimming removed 3 bases from V and 6 bases from J, with 9 bases in between. The CDR3 spans 12 residues. CDR3 DNA sequence: TGCAGCGTTGACTTCTGGGGCAATGAGCAGTTCTTC. Its translation is CSVDFWGNEQFF.

The V and J genes are TRBV11-2 and TRBJ2-6; no definite D call. From germline, CDR1 is SGHAT and CDR2 FQNNGV. V lost 1 base, J lost 0 bases, and 4 bases lay in between. The CDR3 loop spans 15 amino acids. CDR3: CASSLAYSGANVLTF. Here the CDR3 DNA reads TGTGCCAGCAGCTTAGCCTACTCTGGGGCCAACGTCCTGACTTTC. Filled out from reference TRBV11-2 and TRBJ2-6, the complete variable domain reads EAGVAQSPRYKIIEKRQSVAFWCNPISGHATLYWYQQILGQGPKLLIQFQNNGVVDDSQLPKDRFSAERLKGVDSTLKIQPAKLEDSAVYLCASSLAYSGANVLTFGAGSRLTVL.

The chain joins TRBV29-1 to TRBJ2-7; D remains ambiguous. V lost 0 bases to trimming and J lost 4 bases, with 10 bases between them. Germline lookup yields CDR1 SQVTM and CDR2 ANQGSEA. The CDR3 is made up of 13 amino acids. The DNA for the CDR3 is TGCAGCGTTGAAGACCCGGACGGATACGAGCAGTACTTC. Its protein product is CSVEDPDGYEQYF.

The genes are TRBV29-1 and TRBJ2-1, with 10 bases identical to TRBD1. The CDR3 is 11 amino acids. Trimming at V came to 6 bases and at J to 11 bases, leaving 4 bases not matched to a gene. From germline, CDR1 is SQVTM and CDR2 ANQGSEA. The CDR3 region is CSVPGQGQQFF. CDR3 bases: TGCAGCGTCCCGGGACAGGGGCAGCAGTTCTTC.

CDR3 sequence: CASGIGTQETQYF. The CDR3 DNA reads as TGTGCCAGCGGAATCGGGACTCAAGAGACCCAGTACTTC. This chain connects TRBV27 to TRBJ2-5, with D perhaps matching TRBD2 (6 bases). This CDR3 has 13 amino acids. The germline CDR1 and CDR2 sequences are MNHEY and SMNVEV (reference sequence). Between the trimmed V and J ends, which lost 8 bases and 2 bases, there was a span of 12 bases.